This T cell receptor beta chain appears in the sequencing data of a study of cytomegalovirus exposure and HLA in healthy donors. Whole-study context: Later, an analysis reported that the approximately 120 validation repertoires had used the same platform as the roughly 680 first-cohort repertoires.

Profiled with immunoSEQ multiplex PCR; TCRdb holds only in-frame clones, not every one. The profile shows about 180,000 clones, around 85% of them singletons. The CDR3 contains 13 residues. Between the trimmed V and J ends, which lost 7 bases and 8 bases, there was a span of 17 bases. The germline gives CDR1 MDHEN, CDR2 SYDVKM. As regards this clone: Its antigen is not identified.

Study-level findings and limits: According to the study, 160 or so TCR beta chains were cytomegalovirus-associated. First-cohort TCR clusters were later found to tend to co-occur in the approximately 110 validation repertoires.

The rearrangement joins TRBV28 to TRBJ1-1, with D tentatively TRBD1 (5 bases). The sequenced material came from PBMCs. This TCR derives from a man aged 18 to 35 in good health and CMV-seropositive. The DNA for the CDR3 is TGTGCCAGCACCCAGTCCGGGGGGGGAGAAGCTTTCTTT. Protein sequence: CASTQSGGGEAFF.